This T cell receptor (beta chain) was sequenced for a study of shared clonotypes between healthy human individuals. The study drew all its donors from Caucasian adults living in Nashville, Tennessee. The assay was carried out at the deep level. Only in-frame clones appear in the TCRdb table, and some are missing; sequencing was by immunoSEQ multiplex PCR. Of around 500,000 clones in the sample, roughly three quarters were seen once. Germline CDR1 is MDHEN and CDR2 is SYDVKM. Trimming removed 5 bases at V and 10 bases at J, with 12 bases between. This CDR3 contains 12 residues. This clonotype was sampled from a middle-aged woman in good health. Some clones in this sample may be carry-over from other donors' samples. The chain recombines TRBV28 with TRBJ2-1, with D possibly being TRBD1 or TRBD2 (5 bases each). The sample comprised PBMCs. The CDR3 here is CASSPGSGEQFF. The CDR3 DNA reads TGTGCCAGCAGTCCAGGGTCGGGAGAGCAGTTCTTC.